These 3 T cell receptor beta chains were all obtained from the same sample, sequenced in a study of blood T cell repertoires in COVID-19. Profiled with immunoSEQ multiplex PCR; TCRdb holds only in-frame clones, not every one. The sample lists 85,000 to 120,000 clones, about 90% seen once, with roughly 2% in the top ten. The sequenced sample consisted of peripheral blood. The receptors were gathered from a man between 50 and 59 years old with active COVID-19.

CDR3 loop: CASSQLGGSNQPQHF. The CDR3 region has the DNA TGTGCCAGCAGCCAACTGGGGGGTAGCAATCAGCCCCAGCATTTT. The V gene is TRBV3-1 (or the pseudogene TRBV3-2), the J gene TRBJ1-5, with D perhaps TRBD1 (5 bases). Trimming removed 2 bases from V and 0 bases from J, with 8 bases in between. CDR1 and CDR2 (germline): LGHDT, YNNKEL (reference sequence). The CDR3 loop spans 15 amino acids.

The V call is TRBV6-5, the J call TRBJ2-2; 7 bases are shared with TRBD2. Trimming cost V 8 bases and J 5 bases; bases outside gene matches: 5. The CDR3 is 13 amino acids. Looked up from germline, CDR1 is MNHEY and CDR2 is SVGAGI. CDR3: CASRGSGTGELFF. CDR3 bases: TGTGCCAGCCGGGGTAGCGGGACCGGGGAGCTGTTTTTT.

The chain carries TRBV5-1 and TRBJ2-4; D is perhaps TRBD2 (5 bases). Trimming took off 3 bases at V and 2 bases at J, with 15 bases between the two ends. The CDR3 covers 16 residues. Germline CDR1 is SGHRS and CDR2 is YFSETQ. The CDR3 sequence: CASSSTAIGTKNIQYF. The CDR3 DNA reads TGCGCCAGCAGCTCGACCGCGATCGGGACCAAAAACATTCAGTACTTC.